This TCR beta chain was sequenced during a study of CD8+CD57+ T cells in acquired aplastic anemia. Turning to the study itself: Average CD4+ read depth in healthy donors was about 10.8 million reads. Points from the study as a whole: Sharing between patients and controls was observed for 25 to 30 CD8+ CDR3 sequences.

Losses at the gene ends were 3 bases for V and 5 bases for J; bases not matched to a gene: 6. The CDR3 is made up of 13 amino acids. The germline V gene encodes CDR1 DFQATT and CDR2 SNEGSKA (reference sequence). A few counts support this clonotype. Its antigen is currently unknown. CDR3 and TCR beta VDJ profiling relied on a genomic DNA template. Using its own MiXCR run on the reads, TCRdb lists one record per CDR3 protein. The table records 150,000 to 200,000 distinct CDR3 sequences, 55% to 80% of them present only once. The sequence came from a human donor in good health. Sequenced: sorted CD4+, CD8+, or CD8+CD57+ T cells (not recorded which) from PBMCs. V gene TRBV20-1 combines with J gene TRBJ2-5; 7 positions agree with TRBD1. CDR3 region: CSARLGGGETQYF. The CDR3 DNA sequence: TGCAGTGCTAGGCTAGGGGGCGGGGAGACCCAGTACTTC.